This TCR beta chain was sequenced in a study of pediatric ulcerative colitis. Overall study findings and caveats: Two rectal CDR3 clonotypes occurred in all ulcerative colitis patients.

A remark on this clone: Antigen unknown.

Blood was drawn at the time of colonoscopy. Up to 500,000 reads were sequenced per sample. Produced via immunoSEQ multiplex PCR; TCRdb's table is partial and in-frame only. The sample yields under 70,000 clones, about 87% seen once. Germline values: CDR1 LGHNA, CDR2 YNFKEQ. CDR3 length equals 12 residues. The V gene lost 2 bases and the J gene lost 12 bases, with 10 bases spanning the gap. Material for sequencing was blood. The chain recombines TRBV4-2 with TRBJ1-4, with D uncertain. This sequence was found in a boy aged 5-17 years who was a control in a study of pediatric ulcerative colitis. Here the CDR3 reads CASSQPGFELFF. The CDR3 DNA reads TGTGCCAGCAGCCAACCTGGGTTCGAACTGTTTTTT.